The T cell receptor beta chain described here comes from a study of control samples from healthy donors and cancer patients. Germline loops: CDR1 SNHLY, CDR2 FYNNEI. CDR3 size: 14 residues. Trimming pared 2 bases from V and 8 bases from J, leaving 15 bases between. The repertoire was sequenced with immunoSEQ multiplex PCR; TCRdb's copy has only in-frame clones and lacks some. The sample carries roughly 120,000 clones, roughly nine tenths recorded once. This clone was recorded once. Sequencing used PBMCs. The chain is built from TRBV2 and TRBJ1-2, with D unresolved. This sequence originates from a woman between 45 and 65 years old with colorectal cancer. The CDR3 loop is CASSEIAYGGGYTF. The DNA for the CDR3 is TGTGCCAGCAGTGAAATTGCCTATGGTGGGGGCTACACCTTC.